Listed below are T cell receptor beta chains from one sample, sequenced in a study of regulatory T cells in long-lasting Graves disease. TCRdb ran MiXCR on the multiplex PCR reads and lists one entry per CDR3 protein. This sample has 400,000 to 500,000 distinct CDR3 sequences, with 20% to 25% found just once. The specimen was peripheral blood mononuclear cells (PBMCs), collected when the disease was refractory, from a patient treated with antithyroid drugs. Receptor source: a female donor with Graves disease. CDR3s include the opening cysteine and the closing phenylalanine or tryptophan. The D gene is left open where the match is weak. The size entry is marked missing in some rows and otherwise reads once, few, many or a size class.

d_gene,len,v_gene,j_gene,abundance,CDR3nt,CDR3aa
TRBD1,17,TRBV27,TRBJ1-6,-,TGTGCCAGCAGTCCGAGACAGGGTGGCTCCTATAATTCACCCCTCCACTTT,CASSPRQGGSYNSPLHF
-,13,TRBV5-6,TRBJ1-2,-,TGTGCCAGCAGCTTGAGGCCACCGGAAGGCTACACCTTC,CASSLRPPEGYTF
-,13,TRBV2,TRBJ2-5,many,TGTGCCAGCGGGACGGGAGTTAGGGAGACCCAGTACTTC,CASGTGVRETQYF
-,13,TRBV7-2,TRBJ2-1,-,TGTGCCAGCAGCTTAGTTATCCAGGATGAGCAGTTCTTC,CASSLVIQDEQFF
-,15,TRBV5-6,TRBJ1-2,-,TGTGCCAGCAGCTTGGACGGAACCACCCTTCGGAGCTACACCTTC,CASSLDGTTLRSYTF
TRBD2,16,TRBV24-1,TRBJ2-1,-,TGTGCCACCAGTGATCCCGGGACTAGCGGGAGGGCCGAGCAGTTCTTC,CATSDPGTSGRAEQFF
TRBD1,15,TRBV7-2,TRBJ2-7,-,TGTGCCAGCAGCTTAGCGGACAGGGGGCGCGTCGAGCAGTACTTC,CASSLADRGRVEQYF
TRBD2,18,TRBV7-9,TRBJ2-6,few,TGTGCCAGCAGCGACATAGCGGGAGATACCTCTGGGGCCAACGTCCTGACTTTC,CASSDIAGDTSGANVLTF
TRBD1,13,TRBV29-1,TRBJ1-2,few,TGCAGCGTTGACGGGGACAGGGGGCTTGGCTACACCTTC,CSVDGDRGLGYTF
-,15,TRBV15,TRBJ1-5,many,TGTGCCACCAGCAGAGACATTGATAGCAATCAGCCCCAGCATTTT,CATSRDIDSNQPQHF
-,14,TRBV24-1,TRBJ2-2,many,TGTGCCACCAGTCCTGCAGCGAACACCGGGGAGCTGTTTTTT,CATSPAANTGELFF
-,13,TRBV27,TRBJ1-4,-,TGTGCCAGCCCAAGGGGGGGCCCTGAAAAACTGTTTTTT,CASPRGGPEKLFF
-,13,TRBV3-1,TRBJ1-1,-,TGTACCAGCAGCCAAGTGTACGGCACTGAAGCTTTCTTT,CTSSQVYGTEAFF
-,17,TRBV12-5,TRBJ1-5,-,TGTGCTAGTGGTTTGGATCCCGGCAGGGAGGTCGACCAGCCCCAGCATTTT,CASGLDPGREVDQPQHF
TRBD1,14,TRBV11-2,TRBJ1-2,many,TGTGCCAGCAGAAAGGACAGGGGCGACTATGGCTACACCTTC,CASRKDRGDYGYTF
-,14,TRBV7-2,TRBJ2-5,many,TGTGCCAGCAGCCCCGAGACGGAACAAGAGACCCAGTACTTC,CASSPETEQETQYF
-,14,TRBV19,TRBJ1-2,-,TGTGCTAGTAGTCATAGCGGGGGGGGCGATGGCTACACCTTC,CASSHSGGGDGYTF
TRBD2,16,TRBV10-3,TRBJ2-5,many,TGTGCCATCAGGACAGGACTAGCGGGGATGCAAGAGACCCAGTACTTC,CAIRTGLAGMQETQYF
-,15,TRBV27,TRBJ2-5,few,TGTGCCAGCAGTCCTTGGACAGCTAAACAAGGAACCCAGTACTTC,CASSPWTAKQGTQYF
TRBD2,15,TRBV6-1,TRBJ2-5,many,TGTGCCAGCACCCAGCGGACTAGCTCGGCGGAGACCCAGTACTTC,CASTQRTSSAETQYF
-,15,TRBV19,TRBJ2-5,many,TGTGCCAGTAGTATACGGGGGACGGTCCAAGAGACCCAGTACTTC,CASSIRGTVQETQYF
TRBD1,15,TRBV6-1,TRBJ1-6,-,TGTGCCAGCAGTCCTGGGCCAGGGGGCCGGGAACCCCTCCACTTT,CASSPGPGGREPLHF
-,14,TRBV6-2/TRBV6-3,TRBJ2-7,many,TGTGCCAGCAGTTATCAGACAGGACCCTACGAGCAGTACTTC,CASSYQTGPYEQYF
-,14,TRBV5-1,TRBJ2-5,few,TGCGCCAGCAGCGCCGGACTGACCCAAGAGACCCAGTACTTC,CASSAGLTQETQYF
-,13,TRBV27,TRBJ2-7,-,TGTGCCAGCAGTTTATCACCCGTAAACGAGCAGTACTTC,CASSLSPVNEQYF
TRBD2,13,TRBV28,TRBJ2-7,many,TGTGCCAGCAGTAGCGGGAGGGCCTACGAGCAGTACTTC,CASSSGRAYEQYF
TRBD1,17,TRBV27,TRBJ2-6,few,TGTGCCAGCAGTCTACACGGGACAGTCTCTGGGGCCAACGTCCTGACTTTC,CASSLHGTVSGANVLTF
TRBD1,14,TRBV28,TRBJ1-1,many,TGTGCCAGCAGTTTAATACAGGGGCACACTGAAGCTTTCTTT,CASSLIQGHTEAFF
TRBD1,14,TRBV12-3/TRBV12-4,TRBJ1-2,many,TGTGCCAGCAGATTCCCGGGACAGGGGCATGGCTACACCTTC,CASRFPGQGHGYTF
TRBD1,15,TRBV19,TRBJ2-1,-,TGTGCCAGTAGTTCCTCCGGGACAGCTAACAATGAGCAGTTCTTC,CASSSSGTANNEQFF
TRBD2,17,TRBV7-3,TRBJ2-2,-,TGTGCCAGCAGAACGACGACTAGCGGGTTAATCACCGGGGAGCTGTTTTTT,CASRTTTSGLITGELFF
TRBD1,14,TRBV12-3/TRBV12-4,TRBJ1-6,many,TGTGCCAGCAGTTTCGACAGGGCCAATTCACCCCTCCACTTT,CASSFDRANSPLHF
TRBD2,15,TRBV5-1,TRBJ2-7,-,TGCGCCAGCAGCTTCGAGGTAGCGGGGCCCTACGAGCAGTACTTC,CASSFEVAGPYEQYF
TRBD1,14,TRBV5-6,TRBJ2-7,many,TGTGCCAGCAGCTGGGACAGGGGTCTACACGAGCAGTACTTC,CASSWDRGLHEQYF
-,15,TRBV15,TRBJ2-7,-,TGTGCCACCAGCAGGGATAGGGACACCTCCTACGAGCAGTACTTC,CATSRDRDTSYEQYF
TRBD2,16,TRBV7-8,TRBJ2-5,-,TGTGCCAGCAGCTTAGCCGGGACTAGCGGGAGTAAGACCCAGTACTTC,CASSLAGTSGSKTQYF
-,13,TRBV28,TRBJ2-7,-,TGTGCCAGCAGTTTAAAGCGTAACGTCGGGCAGTACTTC,CASSLKRNVGQYF
-,18,TRBV28,TRBJ2-3,-,TGTGCCAGCAGTTCCCGCGGGACTCCAAGATGGGGCACAGATACGCAGTATTTT,CASSSRGTPRWGTDTQYF
-,14,TRBV5-1,TRBJ2-7,many,TGCGCCAGCAGTATCACCCCCGGAGGCTACGAGCAGTACTTC,CASSITPGGYEQYF